Shown below are 10 T cell receptor beta chains from a single sample sequenced in a study of cytomegalovirus exposure and HLA in healthy donors. Primers included in the PCR were 60 Vbeta and 13 Jbeta primers. Sequencing was performed with immunoSEQ multiplex PCR; in TCRdb, only in-frame clones are kept and a portion is missing. Of roughly 170,000 clones listed, about 72% are singletons. Material for sequencing was PBMCs. Receptors were obtained from a girl aged 10 to 17 in good health and CMV-seronegative.

The V gene is TRBV7-9, the J gene TRBJ2-3; D gene unclear. The V and J ends lost 5 bases and 2 bases respectively, with 11 bases between them. CDR3 length: 14 residues. Germline values: CDR1 SEHNR, CDR2 FQNEAQ (reference sequence). CDR3: CASSIVQDTDTQYF. The CDR3 DNA follows: TGTGCCAGCAGCATAGTCCAGGACACAGATACGCAGTATTTT.

This clone was counted a single time. V is TRBV5-1 and J is TRBJ1-1; no clear D. V was trimmed by 4 bases and J by 1 base, leaving 8 bases between them. Germline CDR1 reads SGHRS; CDR2 reads YFSETQ. The CDR3 covers 13 residues. CDR3 amino acids: CASSLWQNTEAFF. The DNA of the CDR3 is TGCGCCAGCAGCCTGTGGCAGAACACTGAAGCTTTCTTT.

The DNA for the CDR3 is TGTGCCAGCAGTGAGCAAGGGGCCGAGAACACTGAAGCTTTCTTT. It codes for CASSEQGAENTEAFF. The chain couples TRBV2 to TRBJ1-1; D perhaps matches TRBD1 (5 bases). The CDR3 loop spans 15 amino acids. Germline V CDR1 and CDR2: SNHLY, FYNNEI. V lost 3 bases and J lost 1, with 12 bases in between.

Note on this clone: The sample contains more than one DNA sequence encoding this CDR3. The V gene is TRBV5-1, the J gene TRBJ1-1; D ambiguous. Germline CDR1 is SGHRS and CDR2 is YFSETQ. CDR3 length: 12 amino acids. V lost 4 bases, J lost 2 bases, and 6 bases lay in between. The CDR3: CASSRGNTEAFF. DNA for the CDR3: TGCGCCAGCAGCCGAGGAAACACTGAAGCTTTCTTT.

This clone was seen a few times. V is TRBV2 and J is TRBJ1-3; possible D gene TRBD1, 5 bases. The CDR3 spans 18 residues. The ends were cut back, 5 bases at V and 4 bases at J, with 24 bases in the middle. Germline V gives CDR1 SNHLY, CDR2 FYNNEI. The CDR3 sequence is CASSRHGQSSAGGNTIYF. The DNA of the CDR3 is TGTGCCAGCAGTCGACACGGACAATCCAGCGCCGGGGGAAACACCATATATTTT.

The sample holds a few counts of this clone. The chain joins TRBV10-2 to TRBJ1-4, with 9 bases matching TRBD1. This CDR3 is 16 amino acids long. Germline CDR1 WSHSY, CDR2 SAAADI. Losses at the gene ends were 3 bases for V and 7 bases for J; bases not matched to a gene: 9. The CDR3 DNA sequence: TGCGCCAGCAGTGATTACTTACAGGGGGCAGGTGAAAAACTGTTTTTT. Protein sequence: CASSDYLQGAGEKLFF.

The genes are TRBV5-1 and TRBJ2-1, with 10 positions matching TRBD2. This CDR3 has 16 residues. Germline trimming cut 0 bases from V and 6 bases from J; bases unmatched to any gene: 6. Germline values: CDR1 SGHRS, CDR2 YFSETQ. This CDR3 is CASSLAPSGGANEQFF. The CDR3 DNA sequence: TGCGCCAGCAGCTTGGCCCCTAGCGGGGGTGCCAATGAGCAGTTCTTC. Full variable domain (rest looked up from reference TRBV5-1 and TRBJ2-1): KAGVTQTPRYLIKTRGQQVTLSCSPISGHRSVSWYQQTPGQGLQFLFEYFSETQRNKGNFPGRFSGRQFSNSRSEMNVSTLELGDSALYLCASSLAPSGGANEQFFGPGTRLTVL.

This clone was detected once. V is TRBV7-9 and J is TRBJ2-1, with TRBD1 matching over 8 bases. Germline CDR1 is SEHNR and CDR2 is FQNEAQ (reference sequence). The CDR3 sequence is 16 residues long. The J segment lost 4 bases and the V segment lost 3 bases, leaving 8 bases of the junction unmatched. CDR3 amino acids: CASSLPGGLWYNEQFF. CDR3 nucleotide sequence: TGTGCCAGCAGCTTGCCAGGGGGCCTATGGTACAATGAGCAGTTCTTC.

This chain connects TRBV18 to TRBJ2-2; 7 bases align to TRBD2. Looked up from germline, CDR1 is KGHSH and CDR2 is LQKENI. The CDR3 totals 16 residues. With 3 bases clipped from V and 4 bases from J, the junction kept 8 bases outside the gene matches. The CDR3 sequence: CASSPNQGGTTGELFF. DNA of the CDR3: TGTGCCAGCTCACCGAATCAGGGAGGGACCACCGGGGAGCTGTTTTTT.

The rearrangement links TRBV10-3 to TRBJ1-4, with 9 positions matching TRBD1. The germline V gene has CDR1 ENHRY and CDR2 SYGVKD. V was pared by 10 bases and J by 7 bases, with 10 bases of the junction left unmatched. The CDR3 covers 14 residues. CDR3 in amino acids: CATRTTGGGEKLFF. As DNA, the CDR3 is TGTGCCACCAGAACGACAGGGGGTGGTGAAAAACTGTTTTTT.